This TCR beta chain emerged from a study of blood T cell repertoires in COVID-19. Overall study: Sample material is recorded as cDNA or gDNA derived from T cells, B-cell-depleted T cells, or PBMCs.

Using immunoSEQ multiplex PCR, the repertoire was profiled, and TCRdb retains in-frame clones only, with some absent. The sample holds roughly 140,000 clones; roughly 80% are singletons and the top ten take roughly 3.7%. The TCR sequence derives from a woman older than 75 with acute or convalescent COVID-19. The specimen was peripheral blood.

This CDR3 reads CASSLSLAGGYEQYF. The CDR3 nucleotides are TGTGCCAGCAGCCTCTCACTAGCGGGGGGGTACGAGCAGTACTTC. The genes are TRBV4-2 and TRBJ2-7; 13 bases align to TRBD2. The CDR3 loop spans 15 amino acids. From germline, CDR1 is LGHNA and CDR2 YNFKEQ. V dropped 4 bases and J dropped 4; count of bases not matched to a gene: 4.